These T cell receptor beta chains were read from a single sample in a study of regulatory T cells in long-lasting Graves disease. TCRdb itself ran the multiplex PCR reads through MiXCR, one entry per CDR3 protein. The sample has approximately 540,000 distinct CDR3 sequences, about 12% seen once; the top ten hold approximately 9%. Another study also made use of these data, one on T cells in Graves' hyperthyroidism and ophthalmopathy.

The source was peripheral blood mononuclear cells (PBMCs), collected at new diagnosis, from a patient treated with antithyroid drugs. The receptors were sampled from a woman in her 30s with Graves disease. CDR3s include the opening cysteine and the closing phenylalanine or tryptophan. The D gene is left open where the match is weak. Where a row states a size, it is once, few, many or the class of an expanded clone; other rows omit it.

J gene,V gene,clone size,D gene,CDR3 DNA,CDR3 protein
TRBJ2-7,TRBV10-3,many,TRBD1,TGTGCCATCAGCCCGGGACAGGGGGCATACGAGCAGTACTTC,CAISPGQGAYEQYF
TRBJ2-4,TRBV19,.,.,TGTGCCAGTAGTATAGGGGGGGGCGCAGACATTCAGTACTTC,CASSIGGGADIQYF
TRBJ2-2,TRBV29-1,few,.,TGCAGCGTTGGCAAGAGGGCTAGCACCGGGGAGCTGTTTTTT,CSVGKRASTGELFF
TRBJ1-3,TRBV30,many,TRBD1,TGTGCCAGAAAAGGGACAGTCTCTGGAAACACCATATATTTT,CARKGTVSGNTIYF
TRBJ2-3,TRBV18,many,.,TGTGCCAGCAGCCCTGGGGGCACAGATACGCAGTATTTT,CASSPGGTDTQYF
TRBJ2-7,TRBV7-2,many,.,TGTGCCAGCAGCATACAGGGAAGGGGATACTACGAGCAGTACTTC,CASSIQGRGYYEQYF
TRBJ2-1,TRBV28,few,.,TGTGCCAGCAGTTTGCTAGGGGCTTCCTACAATGAGCAGTTCTTC,CASSLLGASYNEQFF
TRBJ2-5,TRBV20-1,many,TRBD1,TGCAGTGCTAGAGATACGGGTCCCGGCACAGGGGGAGAGACCCAGTACTTC,CSARDTGPGTGGETQYF
TRBJ2-7,TRBV7-9,.,TRBD2,TGTGCCAGCAGCTTAGATAGCGGGAGCTGGTACGAGCAGTACTTC,CASSLDSGSWYEQYF
TRBJ2-7,TRBV12-3/TRBV12-4,many,TRBD1,TGTGCCAGCAGGGGGACAGGGCTCCACCACGAGCAGTACTTC,CASRGTGLHHEQYF
TRBJ1-5,TRBV7-8,many,.,TGTGCCAGCAGCTTAAGGCAAAATAGCAATCAGCCCCAGCATTTT,CASSLRQNSNQPQHF
TRBJ2-3,TRBV13,many,TRBD2,TGTGCCAGCAGGACGCTGGTTAGGCGGGAGGCCGGGGCAGATACGCAGTATTTT,CASRTLVRREAGADTQYF
TRBJ1-1,TRBV29-1,many,.,TGCAGCGTTGTTCGACGGATGAGGACTGAAGCTTTCTTT,CSVVRRMRTEAFF
TRBJ1-1,TRBV5-1,many,.,TGCGCCAGCAGCGCAAGAACAGGGCGTGACACTGAAGCTTTCTTT,CASSARTGRDTEAFF
TRBJ2-2,TRBV19,many,.,TGTGCCAGTAGACGGGGGTCGAACACCGGGGAGCTGTTTTTT,CASRRGSNTGELFF
TRBJ1-4,TRBV6-1,many,.,TGTGCCAGCAGTGACCCTCGGACAGCTTCCCCAACTAATGAAAAACTGTTTTTT,CASSDPRTASPTNEKLFF
TRBJ2-7,TRBV6-1,many,.,TGTGCCAGCACTCGAACCGGGACATCGGCCTACGAGCAGTACTTC,CASTRTGTSAYEQYF
TRBJ1-3,TRBV19,.,.,TGTGCCAGTAGTCACGACAGCTCTGGAAACACCATATATTTT,CASSHDSSGNTIYF